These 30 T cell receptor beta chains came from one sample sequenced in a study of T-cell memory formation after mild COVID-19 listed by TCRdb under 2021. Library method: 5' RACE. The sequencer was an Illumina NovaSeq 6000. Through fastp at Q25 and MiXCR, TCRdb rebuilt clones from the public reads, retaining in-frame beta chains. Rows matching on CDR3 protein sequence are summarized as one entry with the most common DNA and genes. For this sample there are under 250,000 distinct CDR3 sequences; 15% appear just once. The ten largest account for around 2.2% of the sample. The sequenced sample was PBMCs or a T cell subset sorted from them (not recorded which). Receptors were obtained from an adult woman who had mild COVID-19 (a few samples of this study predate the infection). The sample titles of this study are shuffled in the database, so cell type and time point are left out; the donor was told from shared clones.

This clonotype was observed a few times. CDR3: CASSRQGSPLHF. The CDR3 DNA reads TGTGCCAGCAGCCGACAGGGGTCACCCCTCCACTTT. V is TRBV12-3 or TRBV12-4 and J is TRBJ1-6, with 8 bases aligning to TRBD1. V was pared by 6 bases and J by 10 bases, with 2 bases of the junction left unmatched. The CDR3 extends over 12 amino acids.

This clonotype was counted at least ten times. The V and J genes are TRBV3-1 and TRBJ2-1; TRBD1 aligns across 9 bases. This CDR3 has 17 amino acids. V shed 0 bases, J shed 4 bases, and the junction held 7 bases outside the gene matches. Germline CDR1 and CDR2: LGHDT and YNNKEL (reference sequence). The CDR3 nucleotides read TGTGCCAGCAGCCAAGAATACGGGACAGGGATTTACAATGAGCAGTTCTTC. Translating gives CASSQEYGTGIYNEQFF.

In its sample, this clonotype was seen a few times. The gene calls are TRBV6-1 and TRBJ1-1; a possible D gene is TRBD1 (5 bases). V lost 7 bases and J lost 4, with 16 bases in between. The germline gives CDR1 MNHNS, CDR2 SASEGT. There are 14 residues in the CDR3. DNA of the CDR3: TGTGCCAGCAAACTTACAGGTTCGTCCACTGAAGCTTTCTTT. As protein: CASKLTGSSTEAFF.

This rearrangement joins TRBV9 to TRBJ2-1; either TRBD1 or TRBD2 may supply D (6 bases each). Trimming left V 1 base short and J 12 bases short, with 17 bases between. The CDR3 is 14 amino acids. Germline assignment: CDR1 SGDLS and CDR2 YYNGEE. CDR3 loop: CASSVNTGGTRQFF. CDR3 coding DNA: TGTGCCAGCAGCGTAAACACCGGGGGCACCCGGCAGTTCTTC.

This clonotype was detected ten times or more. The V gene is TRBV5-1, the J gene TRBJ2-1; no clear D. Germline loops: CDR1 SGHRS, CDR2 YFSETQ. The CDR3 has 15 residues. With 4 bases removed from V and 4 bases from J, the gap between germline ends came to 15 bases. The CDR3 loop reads CASSPSWWGYNEQFF. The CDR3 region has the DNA TGCGCCAGCAGCCCTAGTTGGTGGGGTTACAATGAGCAGTTCTTC. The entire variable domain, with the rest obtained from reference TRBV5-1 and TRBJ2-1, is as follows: KAGVTQTPRYLIKTRGQQVTLSCSPISGHRSVSWYQQTPGQGLQFLFEYFSETQRNKGNFPGRFSGRQFSNSRSEMNVSTLELGDSALYLCASSPSWWGYNEQFFGPGTRLTVL.

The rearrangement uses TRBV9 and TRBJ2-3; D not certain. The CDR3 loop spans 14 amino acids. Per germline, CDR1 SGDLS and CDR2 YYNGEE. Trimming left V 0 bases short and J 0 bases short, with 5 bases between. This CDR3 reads CASSVGGSTDTQYF. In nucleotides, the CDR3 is TGTGCCAGCAGCGTAGGAGGCAGCACAGATACGCAGTATTTT.

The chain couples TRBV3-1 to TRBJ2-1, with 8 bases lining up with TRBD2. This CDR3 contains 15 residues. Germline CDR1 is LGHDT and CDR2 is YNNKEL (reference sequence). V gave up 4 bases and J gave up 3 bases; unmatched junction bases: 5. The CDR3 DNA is TGTGCCAGCAGCCCTCGACGGGGGGGCTACAATGAGCAGTTCTTC. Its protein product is CASSPRRGGYNEQFF.

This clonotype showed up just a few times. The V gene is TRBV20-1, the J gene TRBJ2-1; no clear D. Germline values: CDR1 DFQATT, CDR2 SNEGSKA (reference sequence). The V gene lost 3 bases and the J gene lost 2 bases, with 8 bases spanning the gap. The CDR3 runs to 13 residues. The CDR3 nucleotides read TGCAGTGCTAGGGGGAACCCCTACAATGAGCAGTTCTTC. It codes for CSARGNPYNEQFF.

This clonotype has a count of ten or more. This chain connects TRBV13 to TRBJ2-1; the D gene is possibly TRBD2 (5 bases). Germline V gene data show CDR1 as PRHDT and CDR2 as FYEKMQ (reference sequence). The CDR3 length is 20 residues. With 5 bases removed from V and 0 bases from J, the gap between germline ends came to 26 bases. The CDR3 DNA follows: TGTGCCAGCAGCCGTACCGGGATTACATTTTCGGAGAGCTCCTACAATGAGCAGTTCTTC. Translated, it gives CASSRTGITFSESSYNEQFF.

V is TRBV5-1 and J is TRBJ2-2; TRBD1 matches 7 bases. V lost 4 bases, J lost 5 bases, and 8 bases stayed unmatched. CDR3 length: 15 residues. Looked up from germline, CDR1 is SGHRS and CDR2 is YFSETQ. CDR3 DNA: TGCGCCAGCAGCGTCCTACAGGGGTGGACCGGGGAGCTGTTTTTT. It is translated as CASSVLQGWTGELFF.

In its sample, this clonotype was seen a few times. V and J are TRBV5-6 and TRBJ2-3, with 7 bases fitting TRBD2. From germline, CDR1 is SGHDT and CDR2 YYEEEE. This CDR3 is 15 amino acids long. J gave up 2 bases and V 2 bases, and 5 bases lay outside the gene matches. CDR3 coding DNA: TGTGCCAGCAGCTTCCCTAGCGGAAACACAGATACGCAGTATTTT. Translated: CASSFPSGNTDTQYF.

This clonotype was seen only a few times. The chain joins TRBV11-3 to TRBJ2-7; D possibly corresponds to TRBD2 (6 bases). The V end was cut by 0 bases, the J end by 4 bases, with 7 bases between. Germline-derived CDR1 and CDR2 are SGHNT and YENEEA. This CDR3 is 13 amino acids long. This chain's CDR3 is CASSLEGLYEQYF. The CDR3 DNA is TGTGCCAGCAGCTTAGAGGGACTTTACGAGCAGTACTTC.

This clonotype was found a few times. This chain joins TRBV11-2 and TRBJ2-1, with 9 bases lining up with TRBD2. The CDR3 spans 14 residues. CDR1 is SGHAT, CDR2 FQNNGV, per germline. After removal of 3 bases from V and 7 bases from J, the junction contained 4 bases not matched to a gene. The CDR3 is CASSFSLAGNEQFF. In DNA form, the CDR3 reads TGTGCCAGCAGCTTTTCACTAGCGGGTAATGAGCAGTTCTTC.

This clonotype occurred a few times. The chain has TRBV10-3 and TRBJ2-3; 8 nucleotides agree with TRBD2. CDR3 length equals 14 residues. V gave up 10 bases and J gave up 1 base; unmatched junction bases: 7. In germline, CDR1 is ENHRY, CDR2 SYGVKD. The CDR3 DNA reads TGTGCCACCCGACTAGCGAGGGGCACAGATACGCAGTATTTT. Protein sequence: CATRLARGTDTQYF.

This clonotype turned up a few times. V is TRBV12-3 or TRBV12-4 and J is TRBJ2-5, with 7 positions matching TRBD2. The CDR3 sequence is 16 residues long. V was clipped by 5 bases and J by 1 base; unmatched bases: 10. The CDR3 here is CASSPQGGLVQETQYF. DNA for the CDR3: TGTGCCAGCAGTCCCCAGGGAGGGTTGGTCCAAGAGACCCAGTACTTC.

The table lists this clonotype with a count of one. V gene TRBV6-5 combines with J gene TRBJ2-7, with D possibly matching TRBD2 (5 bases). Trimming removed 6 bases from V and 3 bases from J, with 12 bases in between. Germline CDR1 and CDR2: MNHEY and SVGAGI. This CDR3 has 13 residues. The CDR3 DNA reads TGTGCCAGCAGCCGCGGGTCATTCTACGAGCAGTACTTC. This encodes CASSRGSFYEQYF.

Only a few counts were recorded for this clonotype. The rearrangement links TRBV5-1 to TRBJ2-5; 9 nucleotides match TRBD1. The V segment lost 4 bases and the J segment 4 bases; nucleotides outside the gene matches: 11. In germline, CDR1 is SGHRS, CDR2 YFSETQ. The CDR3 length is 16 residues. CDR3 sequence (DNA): TGCGCCAGCAGCCCCATGGCGGGGACAGGGTCAGAGACCCAGTACTTC. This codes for CASSPMAGTGSETQYF.

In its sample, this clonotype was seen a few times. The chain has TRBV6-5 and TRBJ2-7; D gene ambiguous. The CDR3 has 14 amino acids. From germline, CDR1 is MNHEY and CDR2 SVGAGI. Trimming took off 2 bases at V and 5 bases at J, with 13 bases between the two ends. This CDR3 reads CASSYALDRDEQYF. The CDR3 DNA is TGTGCCAGCAGTTACGCCCTGGACCGGGACGAGCAGTACTTC.

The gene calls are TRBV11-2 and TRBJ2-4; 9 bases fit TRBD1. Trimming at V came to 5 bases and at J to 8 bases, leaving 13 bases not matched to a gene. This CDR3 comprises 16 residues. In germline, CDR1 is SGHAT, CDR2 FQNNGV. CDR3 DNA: TGTGCCAGCAGCCCAAGGACAGGGGCAGGAGTTGACATTCAGTACTTC. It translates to CASSPRTGAGVDIQYF.

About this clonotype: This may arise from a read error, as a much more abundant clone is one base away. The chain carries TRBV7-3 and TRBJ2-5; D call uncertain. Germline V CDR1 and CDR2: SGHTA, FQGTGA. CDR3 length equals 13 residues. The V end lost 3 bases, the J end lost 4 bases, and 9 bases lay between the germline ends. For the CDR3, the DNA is TGTGCCAGCAGCTTCCACACGGGAGAGACCCAGTACTTC. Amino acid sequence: CASSFHTGETQYF.

The CDR3 bases are TGTGCCTGGCGCAGGGAAAGGATGAACACTGAAGCTTTCTTT. As protein: CAWRRERMNTEAFF. The genes are TRBV30 and TRBJ1-1, with a tentative D call TRBD1 (5 bases). V was clipped by 5 bases and J by 0 bases, with 13 bases between them. Germline V lookup: CDR1 GTSNPN, CDR2 SVGIG (reference sequence). The CDR3 totals 14 residues. The full variable domain, with the rest looked up from reference TRBV30 and TRBJ1-1, is SQTIHQWPATLVQPVGSPLSLECTVEGTSNPNLYWYRQAAGRGLQLLFYSVGIGQISSEVPQNLSASRPQDRQFILSSKKLLLSDSGFYLCAWRRERMNTEAFFGQGTRLTVV.

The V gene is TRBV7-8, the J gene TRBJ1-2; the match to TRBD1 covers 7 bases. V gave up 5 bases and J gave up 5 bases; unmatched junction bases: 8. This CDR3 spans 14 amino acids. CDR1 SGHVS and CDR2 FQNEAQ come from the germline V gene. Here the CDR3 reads CASSPKTGLYGYTF. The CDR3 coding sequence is TGTGCCAGCAGCCCTAAGACAGGGTTGTATGGCTACACCTTC.

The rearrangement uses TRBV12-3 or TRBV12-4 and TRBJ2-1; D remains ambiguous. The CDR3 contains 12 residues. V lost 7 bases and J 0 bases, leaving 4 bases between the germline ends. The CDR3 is CASKSSYNEQFF. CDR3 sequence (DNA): TGTGCCAGCAAAAGCTCCTACAATGAGCAGTTCTTC.

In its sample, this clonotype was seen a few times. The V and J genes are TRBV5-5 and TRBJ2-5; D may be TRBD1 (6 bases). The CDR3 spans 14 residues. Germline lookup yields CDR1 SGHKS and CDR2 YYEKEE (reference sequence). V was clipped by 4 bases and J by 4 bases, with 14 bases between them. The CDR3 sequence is CASSPHQGRETQYF. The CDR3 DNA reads TGTGCCAGCAGCCCGCACCAGGGGCGAGAGACCCAGTACTTC.

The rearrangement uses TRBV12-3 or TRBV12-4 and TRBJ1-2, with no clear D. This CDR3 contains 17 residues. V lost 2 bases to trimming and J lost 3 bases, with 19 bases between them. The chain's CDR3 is CASSLWQEKVNYYGYTF. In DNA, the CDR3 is TGTGCCAGCAGTTTATGGCAGGAAAAGGTCAATTACTATGGCTACACCTTC.

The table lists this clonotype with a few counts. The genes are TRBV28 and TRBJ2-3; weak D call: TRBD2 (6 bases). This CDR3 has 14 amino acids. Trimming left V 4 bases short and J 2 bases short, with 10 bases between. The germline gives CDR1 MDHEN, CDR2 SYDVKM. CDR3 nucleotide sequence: TGTGCCAGCAGTTGGAGGGAACTCACAGATACGCAGTATTTT. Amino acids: CASSWRELTDTQYF.

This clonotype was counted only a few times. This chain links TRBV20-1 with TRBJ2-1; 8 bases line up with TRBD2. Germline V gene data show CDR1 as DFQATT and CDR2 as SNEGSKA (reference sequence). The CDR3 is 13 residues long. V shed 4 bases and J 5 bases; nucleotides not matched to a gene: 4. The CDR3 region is CSAIAGSDNEQFF. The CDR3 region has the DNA TGCAGTGCTATAGCGGGGTCGGACAATGAGCAGTTCTTC.

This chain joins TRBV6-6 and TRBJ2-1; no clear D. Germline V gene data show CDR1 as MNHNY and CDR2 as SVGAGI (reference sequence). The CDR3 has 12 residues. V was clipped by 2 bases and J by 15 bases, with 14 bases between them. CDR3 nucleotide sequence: TGTGCCAGCAGTTACCGCTCGGATCCTGCGTTCTTC. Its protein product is CASSYRSDPAFF.

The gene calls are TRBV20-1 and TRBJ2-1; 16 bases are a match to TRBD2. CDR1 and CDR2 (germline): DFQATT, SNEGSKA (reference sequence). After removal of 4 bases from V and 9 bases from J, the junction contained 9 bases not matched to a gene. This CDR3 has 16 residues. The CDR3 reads CSATTTGTSGRVEQFF. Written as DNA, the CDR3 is TGCAGTGCTACCACGACCGGGACTAGCGGGAGGGTTGAGCAGTTCTTC.

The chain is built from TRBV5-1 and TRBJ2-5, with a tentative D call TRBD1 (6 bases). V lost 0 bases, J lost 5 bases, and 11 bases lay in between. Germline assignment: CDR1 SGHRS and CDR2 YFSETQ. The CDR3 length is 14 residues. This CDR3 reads CASSLVGGGETQYF. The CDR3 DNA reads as TGCGCCAGCAGCTTGGTAGGGGGTGGCGAGACCCAGTACTTC.